The 14 T cell receptor beta chains below all came from one sample that was sequenced in a study of blood T cell repertoires in COVID-19. Clones were read by immunoSEQ multiplex PCR, and TCRdb kept only the in-frame ones, dropping some. Among roughly 670,000 clones listed, 85% to 90% were seen once. Sequencing was carried out using peripheral blood. These receptors were obtained from a woman aged 18-29 years with acute or convalescent COVID-19.

The chain has TRBV6-5 and TRBJ1-2; no clear D gene. Deletions cut 2 bases from V and 2 bases from J, with 9 bases between. The CDR3 loop spans 14 amino acids. Germline CDR1 MNHEY, CDR2 SVGAGI. As DNA, the CDR3 is TGTGCCAGCAGTTACCTGGCCGAAAACTATGGCTACACCTTC. It yields the protein CASSYLAENYGYTF.

The chain links TRBV19 to TRBJ1-2; no clear D. Germline loops: CDR1 LNHDA, CDR2 SQIVND (reference sequence). This CDR3 has 14 amino acids. V lost 6 bases and J lost 4, with 15 bases in between. CDR3 in amino acids: CASRNWENLYGYTF. CDR3 DNA: TGTGCCAGTAGAAATTGGGAGAACCTCTATGGCTACACCTTC. The full variable domain, rest sourced from reference TRBV19 and TRBJ1-2, is DGGITQSPKYLFRKEGQNVTLSCEQNLNHDAMYWYRQDPGQGLRLIYYSQIVNDFQKGDIAEGYSVSREKKESFPLTVTSAQKNPTAFYLCASRNWENLYGYTFGSGTRLTVV.

The V call is TRBV4-3, the J call TRBJ1-6; tentatively, D is TRBD1 (6 bases). The germline gives CDR1 LGHNA, CDR2 YSLEER. Trimming removed 0 bases from V and 5 bases from J, with 20 bases in between. The CDR3 spans 19 residues. CDR3 amino acids: CASSQELLRTGLNNSPLHF. CDR3 DNA sequence: TGCGCCAGCAGCCAAGAATTATTGCGTACAGGGTTGAATAATTCACCCCTCCACTTT.

The genes are TRBV30 and TRBJ1-1; D unclear. The germline gives CDR1 GTSNPN, CDR2 SVGIG (reference sequence). This CDR3 has 15 amino acids. The germline V and J ends were trimmed by 5 bases and 4 bases, with 20 bases remaining between them. The CDR3 DNA reads as TGTGCCTGGTTACAAGGCGGGCCCTATTCCACTGAAGCTTTCTTT. As protein: CAWLQGGPYSTEAFF.

The chain links TRBV5-1 to TRBJ2-7, with D unresolved. CDR3 length: 13 amino acids. Germline V gene sequence: CDR1 SGHRS, CDR2 YFSETQ. V lost 0 bases to trimming and J lost 4 bases, with 8 bases between them. Here the CDR3 reads CASSLGLQYEQYF. The CDR3 nucleotides are TGCGCCAGCAGCTTGGGACTCCAATACGAGCAGTACTTC.

The chain combines TRBV21-1 with TRBJ1-6; no check of the table's D call, TRBD1, against the DNA was made. TRBV21-1 is recorded as a pseudogene. The CDR3 totals 17 residues. The CDR3 DNA is TGTGCCAGCACTAACCACGCCAAGACAGGGGTGGATTCACCCCTCCACTTT. Encoded protein: CASTNHAKTGVDSPLHF.

The rearrangement joins TRBV13 to TRBJ1-1; D is perhaps TRBD1 (6 bases). Germline CDR1 PRHDT, CDR2 FYEKMQ (reference sequence). CDR3 length: 15 residues. V lost 0 bases and J 1 base, leaving 9 bases between the germline ends. The CDR3 loop reads CASSLGRGANTEAFF. The CDR3 DNA sequence: TGTGCCAGCAGCTTAGGCCGGGGGGCGAACACTGAAGCTTTCTTT.

The rearrangement joins TRBV9 to TRBJ1-1, with D perhaps TRBD1 (5 bases). Germline loops: CDR1 SGDLS, CDR2 YYNGEE. The CDR3 contains 14 residues. The V gene lost 2 bases and the J gene lost 3 bases, with 11 bases spanning the gap. For the CDR3, the DNA is TGTGCCAGCAGCGTTCAGGGAATTGACACTGAAGCTTTCTTT. The encoded protein is CASSVQGIDTEAFF.

This chain joins TRBV12-3 or TRBV12-4 and TRBJ1-2, with 7 bases lining up with TRBD1. This CDR3 is 13 amino acids long. With V trimmed by 1 base and J by 9 bases, 5 bases remained unmatched. CDR3 loop: CASSLGTGPSYTF. CDR3 bases: TGTGCCAGCAGTTTAGGGACAGGACCGAGCTACACCTTC.

The CDR3 DNA reads as TGTGCCAGCAGCGCAGGACAGATCTACGAGCAGTACTTC. This codes for CASSAGQIYEQYF. This sequence joins TRBV7-9 and TRBJ2-7; perhaps TRBD1 as D (6 bases). Germline loops: CDR1 SEHNR, CDR2 FQNEAQ (reference sequence). V was clipped by 5 bases and J by 3 bases, with 11 bases between them. The CDR3 spans 13 residues.

The V call is TRBV25-1, the J call TRBJ1-2, with TRBD1 matching over 9 bases. The germline V gene has CDR1 MGHDK and CDR2 SYGVNS. CDR3 size: 14 residues. V lost 3 bases, J lost 5 bases, and 4 bases stayed unmatched. The CDR3 region is CASSDRDRAYGYTF. The CDR3 region has the DNA TGTGCCAGCAGTGATCGGGACAGGGCGTATGGCTACACCTTC.

This clone was observed a few times. The chain uses TRBV2 and TRBJ1-2; D is possibly TRBD1 (5 bases). This CDR3 has 14 amino acids. Per the germline V gene, CDR1 is SNHLY and CDR2 is FYNNEI. Trimming pared 7 bases from V and 4 bases from J, leaving 16 bases between. CDR3 sequence: CASTLGDSSYGYTF. The CDR3 bases are TGTGCCAGCACTTTGGGCGACAGTAGCTATGGCTACACCTTC.

V is TRBV2 and J is TRBJ2-7; no reliable D call. This CDR3 is built from 14 residues. V gave up 2 bases and J gave up 1 base, with 9 bases separating them. Germline V gene lookup returns CDR1 SNHLY and CDR2 FYNNEI. Written as DNA, the CDR3 is TGTGCCAGCAGTGAATCAGCGAAGTCCTACGAGCAGTACTTC. The encoded protein is CASSESAKSYEQYF.

V and J are TRBV6-5 and TRBJ2-1; 8 bases align to TRBD2. J gave up 5 bases and V 1 base, and 7 bases lay outside the gene matches. The CDR3 length is 16 residues. CDR1 is MNHEY, CDR2 SVGAGI, per germline. Here the CDR3 DNA reads TGTGCCAGCAGTTACTGGAGACTAGCGCCCCACAATGAGCAGTTCTTC. It codes for CASSYWRLAPHNEQFF.